This TCR beta chain appears in the sequencing data of a study of early T cells in non-severe SARS-CoV-2 infection. For the study at large: Chains were unpaired, as sequencing was done on bulk RNA from unsorted whole blood.

The CDR3 length is 16 residues. In the library, individual cDNA molecules carried attached unique molecular identifiers. TCRdb ran MiXCR on the 5' RACE reads and lists one entry per CDR3 protein. The sample includes fewer than 85,000 distinct CDR3 sequences, approximately 10% of them seen just once. This clonotype occurred a few times. Its matching antigen is unknown. Whole-study findings and limits: There was a bias toward anti-spike CD8 responses in VDJdb matching, which missed private and CD4 specificities.

The chain joins TRBV3-2 to TRBJ1-2; the DNA was not compared with TRBD1, the D call given in the table. TRBV3-2 is flagged as a pseudogene. This sample comprised whole blood, obtained at baseline. The sequence was collected from an adult who was a healthcare worker with PCR-confirmed SARS-CoV-2 infection or an uninfected control (not recorded which). The CDR3 region is CASSQDQGVNLYGYTF. CDR3 in DNA: TGTGCCAGCAGCCAAGATCAGGGCGTAAACCTCTATGGCTACACCTTC.